One sample yielded the 31 T cell receptor beta chains listed below, sequenced in a study of T-cell reconstitution after alpha-beta-depleted transplantation in children. Preparing the TCRbeta library involved the use of unique molecular identifiers. MiXCR, applied by TCRdb to the PCR reads, yields one record per CDR3 protein. The sample includes around 600,000 distinct CDR3 sequences, 23% of them seen just once. Material: PBMCs, mostly from graft donor cells, obtained 360 days after TCRalphabeta/CD19-depleted stem cell transplant. The receptor source for this set is a boy in the first two years of life who had a stem cell transplant for acute myeloid leukemia, so the T cells may come from the graft donor.

In its sample, this clonotype was seen a few times. The chain uses TRBV6-2 or TRBV6-3 and TRBJ1-5, with 7 bases identical to TRBD1. V dropped 5 bases and J dropped 4; count of bases not matched to a gene: 8. Germline V gives CDR1 MNHEY, CDR2 SVGEGT. This CDR3 contains 15 residues. CDR3 sequence: CASSHRQGENQPQHF. The CDR3 DNA reads as TGTGCCAGCAGTCACCGACAGGGAGAGAATCAGCCCCAGCATTTT.

A few counts support this clonotype. The rearrangement uses TRBV4-2 and TRBJ1-2; D unclear. The CDR3 consists of 12 residues. Germline V CDR1 and CDR2: LGHNA, YNFKEQ. V lost 1 base, J lost 8 bases, and 8 bases lay in between. CDR3 residues: CASSQGDEGYTF. The CDR3 DNA reads TGTGCCAGCAGCCAAGGGGATGAAGGCTACACCTTC.

This chain connects TRBV7-2 to TRBJ2-7, with D possibly matching TRBD1 (5 bases). Germline values: CDR1 SGHTA, CDR2 FQGNSA. Trimming removed 1 base from V and 5 bases from J, with 15 bases in between. This CDR3 contains 15 residues. The CDR3 loop is CASSLVRQGRDEQYF. In DNA, the CDR3 is TGTGCCAGCAGCTTAGTCAGGCAGGGCAGAGACGAGCAGTACTTC.

This clonotype was observed many times. The chain uses TRBV29-1 and TRBJ2-1; no clear D. The CDR3 spans 14 residues. From germline, CDR1 is SQVTM and CDR2 ANQGSEA. V was clipped by 0 bases and J by 7 bases, with 13 bases between them. In DNA, the CDR3 is TGCAGCGTTGAAGATCAAGCTCGCAGGAATGAGCAGTTCTTC. Translating it yields CSVEDQARRNEQFF.

This clonotype was detected only a few times. In DNA form, the CDR3 reads TGTGCCAGTACGCAGGGTGCCCATTTTGGCTACACCTTC. Protein product: CASTQGAHFGYTF. The rearrangement links TRBV19 to TRBJ1-2, with D tentatively TRBD1 (5 bases). Trimming left V 7 bases short and J 7 bases short, with 16 bases between. The germline V gene has CDR1 LNHDA and CDR2 SQIVND (reference sequence). CDR3 size: 13 residues.

V is TRBV20-1 and J is TRBJ2-7; TRBD1 matches 7 bases. The CDR3 sequence is 14 residues long. The germline gives CDR1 DFQATT, CDR2 SNEGSKA (reference sequence). Trimming cost V 0 bases and J 4 bases; bases outside gene matches: 6. As DNA, the CDR3 is TGCAGTGCTAGAGATGGGACAGACTTATACGAGCAGTACGTC. Translating gives CSARDGTDLYEQYV.

The V call is TRBV7-8, the J call TRBJ1-1; perhaps TRBD1 as D (5 bases). The CDR3 runs 16 residues. Germline CDR1 reads SGHVS; CDR2 reads FQNEAQ. V gave up 0 bases and J gave up 3 bases, with 14 bases separating them. The CDR3 bases are TGTGCCAGCAGCTTAGCGGGACGGGGTCCCGACACTGAAGCTTTCTTT. Translated, it gives CASSLAGRGPDTEAFF.

In this sample, this clonotype turned up many times. In DNA, the CDR3 is TGCAGTGCTAGACGTACTCCCGACACCGGGGAGCTGTTTTTT. Translation gives CSARRTPDTGELFF. The chain is built from TRBV20-1 and TRBJ2-2; the D is unclear. The V and J ends lost 2 bases and 3 bases respectively, with 10 bases between them. The CDR3 extends over 14 amino acids. CDR1 and CDR2 from the germline V gene are DFQATT and SNEGSKA (reference sequence).

The CDR3 sequence: CASSETGGGNTIYF. CDR3 bases: TGTGCCAGCAGTGAGACAGGGGGTGGAAACACCATATATTTT. The V call is TRBV6-1, the J call TRBJ1-3; TRBD1 aligns across 9 bases. V was pared by 3 bases and J by 3 bases, with 0 bases of the junction left unmatched. Germline loops: CDR1 MNHNS, CDR2 SASEGT. This CDR3 comprises 14 residues.

This clonotype has a count of ten or more. CDR3 sequence reads: CASSFSGAWTQYF. CDR3 DNA sequence: TGTGCCAGCAGTTTCTCGGGGGCATGGACCCAGTACTTC. The V gene is TRBV12-3 or TRBV12-4, the J gene TRBJ2-5; possibly TRBD1 or TRBD2 for D (6 bases each). V was cut by 3 bases and J by 7 bases, with 12 bases left in between. CDR3 size: 13 residues.

This clonotype showed up many times. The chain carries TRBV15 and TRBJ2-3; TRBD1 or TRBD2 may be the D gene (5 bases each). V was pared by 6 bases and J by 1 base, with 14 bases between. This CDR3 is built from 15 residues. CDR1 LNHNV and CDR2 YYDKDF come from the germline V gene (reference sequence). The CDR3 loop reads CATRQGRPGTDTQYF. CDR3 sequence (DNA): TGTGCCACCAGGCAGGGACGCCCAGGCACAGATACGCAGTATTTT.

In DNA, the CDR3 is TGCAGTGCTAGGGGGCTAGCGGGAAGCTCCTACGAGCAGTACTTC. Translating gives CSARGLAGSSYEQYF. J is TRBJ2-7 and V is TRBV20-1; 9 bases align to TRBD2. The CDR3 consists of 15 residues. Germline CDR1 reads DFQATT; CDR2 reads SNEGSKA (reference sequence). J was trimmed by 0 bases and V by 3 bases; bases with no gene match: 6.

The J gene is TRBJ2-1, the V gene TRBV20-1; 7 nucleotides align to TRBD2. CDR3 length: 15 residues. V was clipped by 3 bases and J by 2 bases; unmatched bases: 7. Germline CDR1 is DFQATT and CDR2 is SNEGSKA (reference sequence). CDR3: CSASGAGTTYNEQFF. As DNA, the CDR3 is TGCAGTGCTAGTGGAGCAGGGACTACCTACAATGAGCAGTTCTTC.

As to this clonotype: A much larger clone is a single base away; this may be a read error. The chain has TRBV15 and TRBJ2-7; D not certain. This CDR3 spans 14 amino acids. V was cut by 1 base and J by 1 base, with 8 bases left in between. Germline assignment: CDR1 LNHNV and CDR2 YYDKDF (reference sequence). CDR3 in DNA: TGTGCCACCAGCAGAGTGGACGGTTCCTACGAGCAGTACTTC. Encoded protein: CATSRVDGSYEQYF.

This clonotype was detected ten times or more. The J gene is TRBJ2-7, the V gene TRBV11-2; the D gene could be TRBD1 or TRBD2 (5 bases each). Per the germline V gene, CDR1 is SGHAT and CDR2 is FQNNGV. The CDR3 is 18 amino acids. V lost 3 bases to trimming and J lost 2 bases, with 23 bases between them. CDR3 residues: CASSFGAFEIAGTYEQYV. In DNA form, the CDR3 reads TGTGCCAGCAGCTTCGGGGCGTTCGAGATTGCCGGGACCTACGAGCAGTACGTC.

The genes are TRBV2 and TRBJ2-3; 15 positions match TRBD2. The V segment lost 3 bases and the J segment 4 bases; nucleotides outside the gene matches: 8. Germline values: CDR1 SNHLY, CDR2 FYNNEI. The CDR3 covers 18 residues. Here the CDR3 reads CASSDPGLAGGGADTQYF. The CDR3 coding sequence is TGTGCCAGCAGTGACCCGGGACTAGCGGGGGGAGGCGCAGATACGCAGTATTTT.

The rearrangement uses TRBV25-1 and TRBJ2-1; no reliable D call. Germline CDR1 reads MGHDK; CDR2 reads SYGVNS. The V end lost 6 bases, the J end lost 9 bases, and 24 bases lay between the germline ends. The CDR3 extends over 16 amino acids. The CDR3 loop reads CASSPSEGKRLGEQFF. The CDR3 DNA follows: TGTGCCAGCAGCCCGAGCGAAGGGAAACGTTTGGGTGAGCAGTTCTTC. The whole variable domain, remainder taken from reference TRBV25-1 and TRBJ2-1, is EADIYQTPRYLVIGTGKKITLECSQTMGHDKMYWYQQDPGMELHLIHYSYGVNSTEKGDLSSESTVSRIRTEHFPLTLESARPSHTSQYLCASSPSEGKRLGEQFFGPGTRLTVL.

The chain carries TRBV7-8 and TRBJ2-1; weak D call: TRBD2 (7 bases). V was shortened by 7 bases and J by 6 bases, with 19 bases between the two germline ends. This CDR3 is 15 amino acids long. From germline, CDR1 is SGHVS and CDR2 FQNEAQ. CDR3 nucleotides: TGTGCCAGCAAGCTTAGGGGGGGCGGGGTCAATGAGCAGTTCTTC. The encoded protein is CASKLRGGGVNEQFF.

This clonotype was counted ten times or more. This sequence joins TRBV29-1 and TRBJ1-3, with D hard to call. The CDR3 is 14 residues long. Trimming stripped 5 bases from V and 7 bases from J, with 18 bases between. Germline CDR1 reads SQVTM; CDR2 reads ANQGSEA. CDR3 sequence (DNA): TGCAGCGTTTCTGGACCCCCAAACCTGAACACCATATATTTT. Its translation: CSVSGPPNLNTIYF.

The genes are TRBV25-1 and TRBJ2-7, with TRBD1 matching 7 bases. V trimming: 6 bases; J trimming: 4 bases; junction bases outside the gene matches: 9. Germline assignment: CDR1 MGHDK and CDR2 SYGVNS. The CDR3 is 14 amino acids. CDR3: CASRSPDRAYEQYF. The CDR3 nucleotides read TGTGCCAGCAGGAGCCCCGACAGGGCTTACGAGCAGTACTTC.

This clonotype was seen more than once but under ten times. The chain has TRBV12-3 or TRBV12-4 and TRBJ2-2; TRBD1 might be the D (5 bases). Trimming took off 10 bases at V and 4 bases at J, with 31 bases between the two ends. The CDR3 loop spans 19 amino acids. CDR3 DNA: TGTGCCACCACGGGCCCACGTGTAGGTGCTCCAGGGCCCACCGGGGAGCTGTTTTTT. Translation gives CATTGPRVGAPGPTGELFF.

This clonotype was seen a handful of times. The chain links TRBV2 to TRBJ2-1; D not resolved. This CDR3 has 13 amino acids. Trimming stripped 8 bases from V and 6 bases from J, with 14 bases between. Germline values: CDR1 SNHLY, CDR2 FYNNEI. CDR3 protein: CASALTGLNEQFF. As DNA, the CDR3 is TGTGCCAGCGCTTTGACTGGGCTCAATGAGCAGTTCTTC.

Only a few counts were recorded for this clonotype. The rearrangement uses TRBV10-3 and TRBJ2-5; maybe TRBD2 (5 bases). In germline, CDR1 is ENHRY, CDR2 SYGVKD. The CDR3 covers 13 residues. V gave up 0 bases and J gave up 5 bases, with 7 bases separating them. CDR3 sequence reads: CAISESSGETQYF. CDR3 DNA: TGTGCCATCAGTGAGTCGTCGGGGGAGACCCAGTACTTC.

This clonotype was counted only a few times. The rearrangement links TRBV12-3 or TRBV12-4 to TRBJ2-3; 9 nucleotides match TRBD1. This CDR3 contains 15 residues. Germline trimming cut 6 bases from V and 5 bases from J; bases unmatched to any gene: 9. CDR3 nucleotides: TGTGCCAGCAGGTCCGCGGACAGGGGAAGAGATACGCAGTATTTT. Amino acid sequence: CASRSADRGRDTQYF.

A few counts support this clonotype. CDR3 nucleotides: TGCAGTGCTACCCCCTACGAGCAGTACGTC. The encoded protein is CSATPYEQYV. The chain combines TRBV20-1 with TRBJ2-7; no reliable D call. The V gene lost 4 bases and the J gene lost 2 bases, with 3 bases spanning the gap. The CDR3 totals 10 residues. Germline V gives CDR1 DFQATT, CDR2 SNEGSKA (reference sequence).

This clonotype was detected a few times. In nucleotides, the CDR3 is TGCAGTGCTAGACCGAGGGGCCCACGGCAATCCCTCCACTTT. Translated: CSARPRGPRQSLHF. The rearrangement joins TRBV20-1 to TRBJ1-6; D is possibly TRBD1 (5 bases). Trimming pared 2 bases from V and 14 bases from J, leaving 19 bases between. Germline V gene sequence: CDR1 DFQATT, CDR2 SNEGSKA (reference sequence). This CDR3 comprises 14 residues.

This clonotype has ten or more counts. J is TRBJ2-5 and V is TRBV29-1; TRBD1 aligns across 8 bases. The CDR3 totals 17 residues. Trimming cost V 4 bases and J 2 bases; bases outside gene matches: 15. The germline V gene encodes CDR1 SQVTM and CDR2 ANQGSEA. CDR3 sequence reads: CSVVTRRGYRGQETQYF. For the CDR3, the DNA is TGCAGCGTTGTCACCCGCCGGGGCTACAGGGGGCAAGAGACCCAGTACTTC.

This clonotype was found a few times. V and J are TRBV10-3 and TRBJ2-1, with 16 bases identical to TRBD2. With V trimmed by 5 bases and J by 10 bases, 8 bases remained unmatched. In germline, CDR1 is ENHRY, CDR2 SYGVKD. The CDR3 spans 16 residues. CDR3 amino acids: CAISRGTSGGAGEQFF. In DNA, the CDR3 is TGTGCCATCAGTCGCGGGACTAGCGGGGGGGCAGGGGAGCAGTTCTTC.

This clonotype was found many times. An end of the junction differs from the germline gene, which may be a read error. The rearrangement links TRBV15 to TRBJ2-3; D ambiguous. The germline V gene encodes CDR1 LNHNV and CDR2 YYDKDF (reference sequence). The CDR3 has 13 amino acids. CDR3 protein: CATSRVRSSPSWF. The DNA for the CDR3 is TGTGCCACCAGCAGAGTTCGGTCTAGTCCGAGTTGGTTT.

This clonotype was seen ten or more times. The V gene is TRBV28, the J gene TRBJ1-1; D is unresolved. The CDR3 runs to 14 residues. Trimming removed 6 bases at V and 3 bases at J, with 14 bases between. The germline CDR1 and CDR2 sequences are MDHEN and SYDVKM. DNA for the CDR3: TGTGCCAGCAGCTCCCAGGTTCCCTACACTGAAGCTTTCTTT. It translates to CASSSQVPYTEAFF.

J is TRBJ2-7 and V is TRBV28; 7 bases line up with TRBD1. Looked up from germline, CDR1 is MDHEN and CDR2 is SYDVKM. V shed 7 bases and J 4 bases; nucleotides not matched to a gene: 7. This CDR3 contains 13 residues. CDR3 in amino acids: CASTRGLRYEQYV. The CDR3 DNA follows: TGTGCCAGCACCAGGGGGTTACGTTACGAGCAGTACGTC.